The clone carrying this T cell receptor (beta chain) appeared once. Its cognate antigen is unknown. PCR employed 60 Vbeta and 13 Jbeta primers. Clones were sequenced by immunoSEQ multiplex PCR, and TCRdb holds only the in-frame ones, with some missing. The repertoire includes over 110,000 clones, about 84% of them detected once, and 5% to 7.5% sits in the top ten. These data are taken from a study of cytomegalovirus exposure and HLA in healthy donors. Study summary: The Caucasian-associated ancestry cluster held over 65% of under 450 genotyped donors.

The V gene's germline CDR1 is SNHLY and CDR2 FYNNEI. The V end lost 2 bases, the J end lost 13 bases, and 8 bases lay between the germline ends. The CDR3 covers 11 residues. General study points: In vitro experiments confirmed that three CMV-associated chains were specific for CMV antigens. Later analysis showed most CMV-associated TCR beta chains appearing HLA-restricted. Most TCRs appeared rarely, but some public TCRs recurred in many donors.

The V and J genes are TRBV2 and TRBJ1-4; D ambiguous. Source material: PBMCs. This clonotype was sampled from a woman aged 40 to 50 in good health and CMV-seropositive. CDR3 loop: CASSESRLLFF. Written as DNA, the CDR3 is TGTGCCAGCAGTGAATCGAGGTTACTGTTTTTT.